One T cell receptor (beta chain) is described in this entry. This record belongs to a study of blood T cell repertoires in COVID-19. About the study: COVID-19 samples collected from the United States, Italy and Spain covered acute and convalescent phases. T cells, B-cell-depleted T cells, or PBMCs provided the cDNA or gDNA that served as material.

Measured with immunoSEQ multiplex PCR; TCRdb has only the in-frame clones, and not every one. The sample lists almost 70,000 clones, 89% occurring once. The V gene's germline CDR1 is LNHNV and CDR2 YYDKDF (reference sequence). The germline V and J ends were trimmed by 5 bases and 7 bases, with 8 bases remaining between them. The CDR3 is made up of 11 amino acids. The sequenced sample consisted of peripheral blood. V and J are TRBV15 and TRBJ1-2; D unresolved. The clonotype originates from a woman aged 50 to 60 with active COVID-19. CDR3 residues: CATSSEVGYTF. The CDR3 DNA reads TGTGCCACCAGCTCGGAGGTTGGCTACACCTTC.